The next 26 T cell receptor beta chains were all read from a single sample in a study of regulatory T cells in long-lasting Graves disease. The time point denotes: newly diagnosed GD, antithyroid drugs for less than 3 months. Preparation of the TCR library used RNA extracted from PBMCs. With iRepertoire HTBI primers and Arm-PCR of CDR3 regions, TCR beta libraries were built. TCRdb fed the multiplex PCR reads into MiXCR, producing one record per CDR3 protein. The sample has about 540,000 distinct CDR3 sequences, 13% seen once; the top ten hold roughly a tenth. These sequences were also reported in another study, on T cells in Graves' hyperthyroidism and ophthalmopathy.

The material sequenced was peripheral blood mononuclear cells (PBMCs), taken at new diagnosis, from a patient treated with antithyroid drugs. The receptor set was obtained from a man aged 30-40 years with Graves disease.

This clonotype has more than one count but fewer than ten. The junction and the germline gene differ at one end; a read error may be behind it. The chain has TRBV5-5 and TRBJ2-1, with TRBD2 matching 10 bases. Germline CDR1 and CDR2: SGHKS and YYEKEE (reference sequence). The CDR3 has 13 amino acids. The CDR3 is CASSLVSGRSVDF. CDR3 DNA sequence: TGTGCCAGCAGCTTGGTTAGCGGGAGGTCTGTGGACTTC.

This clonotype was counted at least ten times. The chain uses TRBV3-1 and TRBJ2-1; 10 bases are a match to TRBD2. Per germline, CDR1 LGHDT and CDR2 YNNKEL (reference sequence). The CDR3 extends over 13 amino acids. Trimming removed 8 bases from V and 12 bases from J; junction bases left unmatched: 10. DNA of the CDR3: TGTGCCAGCTCCCAAGCGGGAGGGTGGTGGCAGTTCTTC. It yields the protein CASSQAGGWWQFF.

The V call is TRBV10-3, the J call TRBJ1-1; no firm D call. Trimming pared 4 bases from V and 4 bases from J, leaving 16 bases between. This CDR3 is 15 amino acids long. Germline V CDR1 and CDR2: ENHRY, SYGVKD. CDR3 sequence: CAISGVGPWTTEAFF. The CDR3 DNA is TGTGCCATCAGTGGGGTAGGACCGTGGACCACTGAAGCTTTCTTT.

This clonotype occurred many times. The CDR3 DNA reads as TGTGCCAGCAGTTGGCGACTAGCGGGCCACTACAATGAGCAGTTCTTC. Protein sequence: CASSWRLAGHYNEQFF. This chain uses TRBV12-3 or TRBV12-4 with TRBJ2-1; 10 nucleotides agree with TRBD2. The CDR3 totals 16 residues. The trim removed 4 bases at V and 3 bases at J, leaving 6 bases unmatched.

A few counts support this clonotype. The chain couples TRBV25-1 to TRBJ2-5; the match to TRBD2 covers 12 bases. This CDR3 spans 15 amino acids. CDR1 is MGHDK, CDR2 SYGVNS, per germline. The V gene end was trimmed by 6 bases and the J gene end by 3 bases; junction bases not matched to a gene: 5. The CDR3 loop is CASSRSSGREETQYF. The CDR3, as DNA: TGTGCCAGCAGCCGCTCTAGCGGGAGGGAAGAGACCCAGTACTTC.

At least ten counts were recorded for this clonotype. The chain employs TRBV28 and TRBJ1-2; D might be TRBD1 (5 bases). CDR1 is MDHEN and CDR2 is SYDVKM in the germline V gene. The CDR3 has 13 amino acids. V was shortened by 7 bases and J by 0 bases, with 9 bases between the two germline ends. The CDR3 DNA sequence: TGTGCCAGCAATGGAGGGGCTAACTATGGCTACACCTTC. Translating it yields CASNGGANYGYTF.

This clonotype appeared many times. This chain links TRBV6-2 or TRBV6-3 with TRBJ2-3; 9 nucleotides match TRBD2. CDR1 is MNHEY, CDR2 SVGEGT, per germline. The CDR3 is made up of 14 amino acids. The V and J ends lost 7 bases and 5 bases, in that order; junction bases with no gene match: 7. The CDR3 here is CASKWLAGKDTQYF. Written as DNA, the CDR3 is TGTGCCAGCAAATGGCTAGCGGGAAAAGATACGCAGTATTTT.

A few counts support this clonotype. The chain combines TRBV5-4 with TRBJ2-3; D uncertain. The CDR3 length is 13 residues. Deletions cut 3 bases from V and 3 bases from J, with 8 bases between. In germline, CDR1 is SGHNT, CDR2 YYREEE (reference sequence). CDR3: CASSSLATDTQYF. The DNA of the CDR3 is TGTGCCAGCAGCTCTTTAGCAACAGATACGCAGTATTTT.

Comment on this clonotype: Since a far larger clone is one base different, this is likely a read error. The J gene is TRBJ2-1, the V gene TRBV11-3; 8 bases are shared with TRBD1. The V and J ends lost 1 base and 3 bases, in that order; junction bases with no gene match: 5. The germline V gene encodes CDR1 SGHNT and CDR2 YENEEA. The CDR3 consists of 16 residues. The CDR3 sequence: CASSLGGRGHYNEQFF. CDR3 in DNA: TGTGCCAGCAGCTTAGGGGGCAGGGGGCACTACAATGAGCAGTTCTTC.

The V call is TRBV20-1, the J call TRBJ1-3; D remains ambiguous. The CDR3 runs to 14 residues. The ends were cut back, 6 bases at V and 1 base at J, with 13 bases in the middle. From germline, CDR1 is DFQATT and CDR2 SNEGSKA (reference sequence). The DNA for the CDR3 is TGCAGTGCGCTCCGTCGGGCTTCTGGAAACACCATATATTTT. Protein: CSALRRASGNTIYF.

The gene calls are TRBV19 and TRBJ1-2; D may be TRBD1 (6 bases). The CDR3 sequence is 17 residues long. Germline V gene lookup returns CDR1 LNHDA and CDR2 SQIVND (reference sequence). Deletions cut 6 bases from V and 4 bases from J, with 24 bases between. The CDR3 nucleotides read TGTGCCAGTAGGAGGGGGGCGACAGGCCATCTTGGCTATGGCTACACCTTC. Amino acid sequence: CASRRGATGHLGYGYTF. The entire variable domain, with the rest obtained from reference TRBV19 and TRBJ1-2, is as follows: DGGITQSPKYLFRKEGQNVTLSCEQNLNHDAMYWYRQDPGQGLRLIYYSQIVNDFQKGDIAEGYSVSREKKESFPLTVTSAQKNPTAFYLCASRRGATGHLGYGYTFGSGTRLTVV.

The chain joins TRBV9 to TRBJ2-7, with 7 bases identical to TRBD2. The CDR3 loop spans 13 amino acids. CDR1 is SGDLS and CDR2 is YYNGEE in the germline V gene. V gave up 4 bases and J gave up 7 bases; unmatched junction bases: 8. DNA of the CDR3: TGTGCCAGCAGCCCCCGACTAGCTAGGGAGCAGTACTTC. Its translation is CASSPRLAREQYF.

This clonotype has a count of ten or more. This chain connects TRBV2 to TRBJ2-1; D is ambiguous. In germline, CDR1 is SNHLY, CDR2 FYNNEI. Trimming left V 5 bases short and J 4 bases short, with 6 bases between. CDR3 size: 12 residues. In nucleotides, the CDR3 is TGTGCCAGCAGTCGAGATTACAATGAGCAGTTCTTC. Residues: CASSRDYNEQFF.

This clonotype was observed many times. This CDR3 is CSVEVDRRGFF. DNA of the CDR3: TGCAGCGTTGAAGTTGACAGGAGGGGGTTCTTC. The V call is TRBV29-1, the J call TRBJ2-1; D is perhaps TRBD1 or TRBD2 (6 bases each). V was shortened by 1 base and J by 15 bases, with 13 bases between the two germline ends. In germline, CDR1 is SQVTM, CDR2 ANQGSEA. The CDR3 loop spans 11 amino acids.

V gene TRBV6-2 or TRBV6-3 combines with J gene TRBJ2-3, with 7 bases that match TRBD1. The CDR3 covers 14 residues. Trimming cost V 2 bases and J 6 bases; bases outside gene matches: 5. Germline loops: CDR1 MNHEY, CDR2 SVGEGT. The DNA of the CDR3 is TGTGCCAGCAGTTACCTCGTCAGGGGGGATACGCAGTATTTT. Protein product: CASSYLVRGDTQYF.

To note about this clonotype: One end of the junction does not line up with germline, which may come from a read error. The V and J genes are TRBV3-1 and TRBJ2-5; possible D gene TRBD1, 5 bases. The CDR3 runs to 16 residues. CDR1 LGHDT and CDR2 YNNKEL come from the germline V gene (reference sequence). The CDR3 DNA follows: TGTGCCAGCAGCCAAGAGAAGGGGCGAGGTCAAGAGGCCCAGTACTTC. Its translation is CASSQEKGRGQEAQYF.

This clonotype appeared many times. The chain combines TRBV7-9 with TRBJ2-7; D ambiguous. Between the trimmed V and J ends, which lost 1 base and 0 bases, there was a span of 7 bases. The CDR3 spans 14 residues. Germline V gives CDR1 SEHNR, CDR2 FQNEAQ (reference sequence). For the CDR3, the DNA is TGTGCCAGCAGCTTAGTGGGGTTCTCCTACGAGCAGTACTTC. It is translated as CASSLVGFSYEQYF.

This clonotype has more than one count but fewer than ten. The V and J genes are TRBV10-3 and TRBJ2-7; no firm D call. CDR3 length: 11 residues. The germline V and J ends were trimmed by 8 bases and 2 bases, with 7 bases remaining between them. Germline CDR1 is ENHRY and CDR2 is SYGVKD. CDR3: CAIGGAYEQYF. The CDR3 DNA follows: TGTGCCATCGGTGGAGCCTACGAGCAGTACTTC.

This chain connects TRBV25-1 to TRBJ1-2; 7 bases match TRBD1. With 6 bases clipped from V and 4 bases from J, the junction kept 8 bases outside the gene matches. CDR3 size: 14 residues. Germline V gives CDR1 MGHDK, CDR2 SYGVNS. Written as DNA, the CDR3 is TGTGCCAGCAGCCAATCCGGGACAGCCTATGGCTACACCTTC. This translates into CASSQSGTAYGYTF.

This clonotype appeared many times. DNA of the CDR3: TGCGCCAGCAGCTTGGCGAGGGGGCATAACTATGGCTACACCTTC. This sequence encodes CASSLARGHNYGYTF. This chain joins TRBV5-1 and TRBJ1-2; 7 nucleotides align to TRBD1. V lost 0 bases and J lost 1; bases outside the gene matches: 3. CDR1 is SGHRS, CDR2 YFSETQ, per germline. The length of the CDR3 is 15 residues. The full variable domain, rest sourced from reference TRBV5-1 and TRBJ1-2, is KAGVTQTPRYLIKTRGQQVTLSCSPISGHRSVSWYQQTPGQGLQFLFEYFSETQRNKGNFPGRFSGRQFSNSRSEMNVSTLELGDSALYLCASSLARGHNYGYTFGSGTRLTVV.

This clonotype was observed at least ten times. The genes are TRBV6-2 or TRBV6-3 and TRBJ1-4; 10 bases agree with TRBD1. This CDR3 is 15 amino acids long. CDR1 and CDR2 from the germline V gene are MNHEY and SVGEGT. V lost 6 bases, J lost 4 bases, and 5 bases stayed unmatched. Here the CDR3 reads CASRRGTGDNEKLFF. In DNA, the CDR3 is TGTGCCAGCAGACGCGGGACAGGGGATAATGAAAAACTGTTTTTT.

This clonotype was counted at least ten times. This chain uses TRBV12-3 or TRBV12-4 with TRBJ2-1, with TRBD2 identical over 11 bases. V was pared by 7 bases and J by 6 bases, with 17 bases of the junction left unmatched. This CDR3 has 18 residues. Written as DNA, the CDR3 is TGTGCCAGCACTCCTGGGGGCCCACTAGCGGGAGTTGGCAATGAGCAGTTCTTC. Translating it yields CASTPGGPLAGVGNEQFF.

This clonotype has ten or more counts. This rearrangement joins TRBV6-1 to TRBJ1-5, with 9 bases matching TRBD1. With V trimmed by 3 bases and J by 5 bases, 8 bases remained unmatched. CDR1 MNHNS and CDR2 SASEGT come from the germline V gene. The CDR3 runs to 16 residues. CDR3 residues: CASSEGRDRVYQPQHF. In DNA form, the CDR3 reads TGTGCCAGCAGTGAGGGCCGGGACAGGGTTTATCAGCCCCAGCATTTT.

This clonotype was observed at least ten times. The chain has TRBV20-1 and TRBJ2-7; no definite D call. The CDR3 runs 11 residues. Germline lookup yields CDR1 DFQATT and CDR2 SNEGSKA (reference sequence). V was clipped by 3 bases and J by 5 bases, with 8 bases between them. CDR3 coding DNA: TGCAGTGCTAGCCCCTTCAACGAGCAGTACTTC. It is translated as CSASPFNEQYF.

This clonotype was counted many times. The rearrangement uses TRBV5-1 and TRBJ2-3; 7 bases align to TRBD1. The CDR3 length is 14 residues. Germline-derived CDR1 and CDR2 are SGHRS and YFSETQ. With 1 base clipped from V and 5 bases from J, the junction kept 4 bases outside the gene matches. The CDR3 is CASSLTGARDTQYF. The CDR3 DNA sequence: TGCGCCAGCAGCTTGACAGGGGCTAGAGATACGCAGTATTTT.

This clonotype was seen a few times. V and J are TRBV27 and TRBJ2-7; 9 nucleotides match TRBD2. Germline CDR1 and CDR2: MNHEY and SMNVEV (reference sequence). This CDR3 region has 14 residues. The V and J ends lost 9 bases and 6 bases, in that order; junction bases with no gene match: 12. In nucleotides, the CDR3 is TGTGCCAGTGCTGGCGGGAGGGCCCGGGGCGAGCAGTACTTC. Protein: CASAGGRARGEQYF.